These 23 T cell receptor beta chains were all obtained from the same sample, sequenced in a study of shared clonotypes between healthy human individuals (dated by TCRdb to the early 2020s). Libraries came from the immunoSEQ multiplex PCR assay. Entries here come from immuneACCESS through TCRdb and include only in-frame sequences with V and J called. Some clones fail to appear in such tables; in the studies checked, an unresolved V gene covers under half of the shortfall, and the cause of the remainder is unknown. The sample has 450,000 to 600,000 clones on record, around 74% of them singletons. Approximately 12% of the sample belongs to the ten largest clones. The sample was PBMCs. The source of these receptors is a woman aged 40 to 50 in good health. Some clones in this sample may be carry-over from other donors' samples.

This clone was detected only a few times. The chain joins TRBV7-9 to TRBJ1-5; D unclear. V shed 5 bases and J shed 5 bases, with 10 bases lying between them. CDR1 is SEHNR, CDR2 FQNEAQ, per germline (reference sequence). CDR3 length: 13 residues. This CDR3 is CASSPGRHQPQHF. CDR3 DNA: TGTGCCAGCAGCCCCGGACGGCATCAGCCCCAGCATTTT.

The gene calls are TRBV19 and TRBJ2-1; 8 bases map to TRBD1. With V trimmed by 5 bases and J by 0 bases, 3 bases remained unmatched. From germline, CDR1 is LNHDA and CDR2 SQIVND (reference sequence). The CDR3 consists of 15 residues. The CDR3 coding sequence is TGTGCCAGTAGTCGGGACAGGAGCTCCTACAATGAGCAGTTCTTC. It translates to CASSRDRSSYNEQFF.

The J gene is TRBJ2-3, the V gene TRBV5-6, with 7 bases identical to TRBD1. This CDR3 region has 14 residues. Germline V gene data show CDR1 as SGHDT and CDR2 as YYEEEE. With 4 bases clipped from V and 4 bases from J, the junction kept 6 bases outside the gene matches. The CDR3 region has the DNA TGTGCCAGCAGCACAAATACAGGGGCAGATACGCAGTATTTT. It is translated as CASSTNTGADTQYF.

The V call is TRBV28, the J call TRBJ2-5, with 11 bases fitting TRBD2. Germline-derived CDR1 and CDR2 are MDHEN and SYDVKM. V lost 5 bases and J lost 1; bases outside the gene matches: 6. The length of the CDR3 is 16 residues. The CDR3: CASSPRLAGFQETQYF. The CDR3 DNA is TGTGCCAGCAGTCCGAGACTAGCGGGATTCCAAGAGACCCAGTACTTC.

The CDR3 loop is CASSNPGQGYEQYF. The CDR3 DNA reads as TGTGCCAGCAGCAACCCGGGACAGGGCTACGAGCAGTACTTC. The gene calls are TRBV6-6 and TRBJ2-7; TRBD1 agrees at 9 bases. The germline V gene has CDR1 MNHNY and CDR2 SVGAGI (reference sequence). Trimming removed 6 bases from V and 3 bases from J; junction bases left unmatched: 6. The CDR3 is made up of 14 amino acids.

CDR3: CASTLGPNTGELFF. CDR3 sequence (DNA): TGTGCCAGCACCTTAGGACCAAACACCGGGGAGCTGTTTTTT. V gene TRBV9 combines with J gene TRBJ2-2; no clear D. Germline loops: CDR1 SGDLS, CDR2 YYNGEE. The CDR3 sequence is 14 residues long. With 6 bases removed from V and 2 bases from J, the gap between germline ends came to 11 bases.

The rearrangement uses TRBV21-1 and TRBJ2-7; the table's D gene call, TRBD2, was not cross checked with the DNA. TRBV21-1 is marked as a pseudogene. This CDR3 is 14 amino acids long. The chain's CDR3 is CASSKASGKYEQYF. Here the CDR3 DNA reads TGTGCCAGCAGCAAAGCTAGCGGGAAGTACGAGCAGTACTTC.

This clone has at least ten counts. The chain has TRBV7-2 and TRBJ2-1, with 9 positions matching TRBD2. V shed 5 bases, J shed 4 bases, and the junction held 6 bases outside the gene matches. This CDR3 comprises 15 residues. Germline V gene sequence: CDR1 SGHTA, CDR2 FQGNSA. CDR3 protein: CASSVQAGGYNEQFF. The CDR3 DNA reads TGTGCCAGCAGCGTGCAAGCGGGAGGATACAATGAGCAGTTCTTC.

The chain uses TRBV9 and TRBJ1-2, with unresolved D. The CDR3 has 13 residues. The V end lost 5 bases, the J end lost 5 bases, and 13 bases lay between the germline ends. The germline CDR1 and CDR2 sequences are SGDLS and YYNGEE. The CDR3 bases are TGTGCCAGCAGTCCCGCAGTGGGTTATGGCTACACCTTC. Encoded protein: CASSPAVGYGYTF.

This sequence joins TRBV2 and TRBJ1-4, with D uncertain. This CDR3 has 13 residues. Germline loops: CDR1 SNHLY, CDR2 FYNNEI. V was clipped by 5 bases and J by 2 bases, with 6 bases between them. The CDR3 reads CASSKETNEKLFF. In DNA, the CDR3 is TGTGCCAGCAGTAAAGAGACTAATGAAAAACTGTTTTTT.

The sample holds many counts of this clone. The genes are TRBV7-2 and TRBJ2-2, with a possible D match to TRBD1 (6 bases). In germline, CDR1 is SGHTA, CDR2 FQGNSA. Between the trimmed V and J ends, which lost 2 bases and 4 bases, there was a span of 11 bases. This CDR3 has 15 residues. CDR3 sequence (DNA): TGTGCCAGCAGCTTAAGGCAGGGGATCACCGGGGAGCTGTTTTTT. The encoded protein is CASSLRQGITGELFF.

Written as DNA, the CDR3 is TGTGCCAGCAGCTTAGGTGGGGTCTACGAGCAGTACTTC. The encoded protein is CASSLGGVYEQYF. The chain is built from TRBV11-3 and TRBJ2-7; unclear D gene. The CDR3 contains 13 residues. With 1 base removed from V and 3 bases from J, the gap between germline ends came to 7 bases. Per germline, CDR1 SGHNT and CDR2 YENEEA. The entire variable domain, with the rest obtained from reference TRBV11-3 and TRBJ2-7, is as follows: EAGVVQSPRYKIIEKKQPVAFWCNPISGHNTLYWYLQNLGQGPELLIRYENEEAVDDSQLPKDRFSAERLKGVDSTLKIQPAELGDSAVYLCASSLGGVYEQYFGPGTRLTVT.

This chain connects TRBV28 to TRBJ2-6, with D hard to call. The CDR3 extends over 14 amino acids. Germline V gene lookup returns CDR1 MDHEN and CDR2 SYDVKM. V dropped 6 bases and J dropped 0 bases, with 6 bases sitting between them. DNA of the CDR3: TGTGCCAGCAGGATGAGCTCTGGGGCCAACGTCCTGACTTTC. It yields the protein CASRMSSGANVLTF.

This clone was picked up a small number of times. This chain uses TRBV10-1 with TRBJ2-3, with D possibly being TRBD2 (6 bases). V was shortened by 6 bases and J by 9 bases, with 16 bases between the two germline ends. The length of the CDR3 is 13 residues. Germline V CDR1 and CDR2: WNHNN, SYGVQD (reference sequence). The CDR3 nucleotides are TGCGCCAGCAGCCTAGGGACTCATCGCACGCAGTATTTT. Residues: CASSLGTHRTQYF.

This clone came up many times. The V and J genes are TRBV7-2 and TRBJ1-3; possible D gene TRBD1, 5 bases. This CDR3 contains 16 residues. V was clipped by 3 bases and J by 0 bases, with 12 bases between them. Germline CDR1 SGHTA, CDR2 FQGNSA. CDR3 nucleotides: TGTGCCAGCAGCTTTAGGGGCCTTCGCTCTGGAAACACCATATATTTT. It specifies CASSFRGLRSGNTIYF.

CDR3 protein: CASSEAMGDNEQYF. Here the CDR3 DNA reads TGTGCCAGCAGTGAAGCGATGGGGGACAACGAGCAGTACTTC. The gene calls are TRBV6-1 and TRBJ2-7; perhaps TRBD1 as D (6 bases). Germline-derived CDR1 and CDR2 are MNHNS and SASEGT. The CDR3 runs 14 residues. V was shortened by 0 bases and J by 5 bases, with 11 bases between the two germline ends.

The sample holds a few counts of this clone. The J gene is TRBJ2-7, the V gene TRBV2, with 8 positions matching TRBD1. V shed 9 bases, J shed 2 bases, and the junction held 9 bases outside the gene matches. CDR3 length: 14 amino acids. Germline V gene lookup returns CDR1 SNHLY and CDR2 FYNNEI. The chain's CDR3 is CARDGQGGTYEQYF. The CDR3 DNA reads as TGTGCCAGGGATGGACAGGGAGGCACCTACGAGCAGTACTTC.

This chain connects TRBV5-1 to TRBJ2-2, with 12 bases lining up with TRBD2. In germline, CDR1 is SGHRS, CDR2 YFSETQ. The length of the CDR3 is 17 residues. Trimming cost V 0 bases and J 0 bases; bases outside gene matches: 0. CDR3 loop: CASSLASGRANTGELFF. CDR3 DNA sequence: TGCGCCAGCAGCTTGGCTAGCGGGAGGGCGAACACCGGGGAGCTGTTTTTT. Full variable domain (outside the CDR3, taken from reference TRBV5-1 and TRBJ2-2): KAGVTQTPRYLIKTRGQQVTLSCSPISGHRSVSWYQQTPGQGLQFLFEYFSETQRNKGNFPGRFSGRQFSNSRSEMNVSTLELGDSALYLCASSLASGRANTGELFFGEGSRLTVL.

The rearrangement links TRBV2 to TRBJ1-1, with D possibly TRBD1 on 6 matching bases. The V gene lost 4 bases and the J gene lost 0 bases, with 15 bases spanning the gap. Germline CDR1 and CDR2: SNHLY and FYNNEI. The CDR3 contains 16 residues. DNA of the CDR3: TGTGCCAGCAGTGGGACAGCGACCTTGATGAACACTGAAGCTTTCTTT. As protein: CASSGTATLMNTEAFF.

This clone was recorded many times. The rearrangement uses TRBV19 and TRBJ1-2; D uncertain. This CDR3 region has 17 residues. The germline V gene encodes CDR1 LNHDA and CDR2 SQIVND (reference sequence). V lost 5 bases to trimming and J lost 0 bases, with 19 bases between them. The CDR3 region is CASSPAASGAPNYGYTF. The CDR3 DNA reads TGTGCCAGTAGTCCGGCGGCCTCAGGAGCCCCTAACTATGGCTACACCTTC.

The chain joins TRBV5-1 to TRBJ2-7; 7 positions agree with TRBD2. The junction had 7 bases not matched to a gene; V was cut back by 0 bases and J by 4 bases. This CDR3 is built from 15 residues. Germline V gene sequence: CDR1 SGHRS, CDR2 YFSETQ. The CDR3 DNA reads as TGCGCCAGCAGCTTGGGACCTAGCGGTATGTACGAGCAGTACTTC. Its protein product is CASSLGPSGMYEQYF.

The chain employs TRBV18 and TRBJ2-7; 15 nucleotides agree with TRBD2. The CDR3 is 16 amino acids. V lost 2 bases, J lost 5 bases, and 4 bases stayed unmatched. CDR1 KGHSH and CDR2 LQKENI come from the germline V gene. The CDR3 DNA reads TGTGCCAGCTCACCAGGACTAGCGGGAGGGCCAAACGAGCAGTACTTC. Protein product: CASSPGLAGGPNEQYF.

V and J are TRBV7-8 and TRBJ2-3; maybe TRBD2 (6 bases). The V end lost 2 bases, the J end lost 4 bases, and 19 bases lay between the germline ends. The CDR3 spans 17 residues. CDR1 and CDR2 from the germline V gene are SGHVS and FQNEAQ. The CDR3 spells CASSLWGSSVHPDTQYF. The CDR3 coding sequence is TGTGCCAGCAGCTTATGGGGGTCTAGCGTTCACCCAGATACGCAGTATTTT.